This T cell receptor (beta chain) appears in the sequencing data of a study of blood T cells in healthy people across ages. A J-beta primer mix and a sample-barcoded 5' primer were used in a second PCR of about 6 to 12 cycles. TCRdb redid the calling of the 5' RACE reads with MiXCR, one entry per CDR3 protein. The table lists roughly 1,000,000 distinct CDR3 sequences, approximately 25% of them singletons, with around 0.7% in the top ten. This clonotype was found a few times. These data were also reused for a study on T cells of mothers and their children.

The specimen sequenced was blood. This TCR came from a girl aged 2-10 years in good health.

Written as DNA, the CDR3 is TGTGCCAGCAGCTTCACAGGGACCTTTAATGAAAAACTGTTTTTT. As protein: CASSFTGTFNEKLFF. This chain joins TRBV7-6 and TRBJ1-4, with D possibly being TRBD1 (6 bases). CDR1 and CDR2 (germline): SGHVS, FNYEAQ. The CDR3 runs to 15 residues. V was trimmed by 3 bases and J by 4 bases, leaving 12 bases between them.